This is a list of T cell receptor beta chains from one sample in a study of response to subunit inactivated influenza vaccine. From the RT-PCR reads, TCRdb called clonotypes with MiXCR, one entry per CDR3 protein. The repertoire holds just under 550,000 distinct CDR3 sequences, with 20% to 25% as singletons. The same data also contributed to another study, on T cells expressing NK-cell markers.

Source: CD4+ T cells sorted from PBMCs, taken 11 to 12 days after vaccination. These receptors came from a man over 45 who received an inactivated influenza vaccine. Each CDR3 is given with its conserved first and last residue. The D gene is left open where the match is weak. Rows may omit the clone size; those that give it use once, few, many or a size class.

CDR3	DNA	J	V	D	length	size
CATSDPTSPGAYNEQFF	TGTGCCACCAGTGACCCCACGAGCCCTGGGGCCTACAATGAGCAGTTCTTC	TRBJ2-1	TRBV24-1	.	17	.
CASTRVGETQYF	TGTGCCAGCACCAGGGTGGGAGAGACCCAGTACTTC	TRBJ2-5	TRBV7-9	.	12	few
CASSLALKNQPQHF	TGTGCCAGCAGCTTAGCGCTCAAAAATCAGCCCCAGCATTTT	TRBJ1-5	TRBV7-2	.	14	.
CSARSGPSTDTQYF	TGCAGTGCTAGGTCAGGGCCGAGCACAGATACGCAGTATTTT	TRBJ2-3	TRBV20-1	.	14	few
CASTKDRADEQYF	TGTGCCAGCACCAAGGACAGGGCCGACGAGCAGTACTTC	TRBJ2-7	TRBV5-6	TRBD1	13	few
CSASKSGYNEQFF	TGCAGTGCTAGCAAGTCGGGATACAATGAGCAGTTCTTC	TRBJ2-1	TRBV20-1	.	13	.
CASSSGLAGGPSSYNEQFF	TGCGCCAGCAGCTCGGGACTAGCGGGCGGCCCGAGCTCCTACAATGAGCAGTTCTTC	TRBJ2-1	TRBV5-1	TRBD2	19	few
CASRRRSTDTQYF	TGTGCCAGTAGGCGGAGGAGCACAGATACGCAGTATTTT	TRBJ2-3	TRBV19	.	13	few
CASSALRRDTQYF	TGTGCCAGCAGCGCCCTCCGTCGGGATACGCAGTATTTT	TRBJ2-3	TRBV9	.	13	.
CASSETQGTRAYNEQFF	TGTGCCAGCAGTGAAACCCAGGGTACGAGGGCTTACAATGAGCAGTTCTTC	TRBJ2-1	TRBV2	.	17	.
CASSWTPGTGGRYEQYF	TGTGCCAGCAGTTGGACCCCCGGGACAGGGGGACGGTACGAGCAGTACTTC	TRBJ2-7	TRBV28	TRBD1	17	.
CSASPRDSGAYEQYF	TGCAGTGCTAGCCCCCGGGACAGTGGCGCCTACGAGCAGTACTTC	TRBJ2-7	TRBV20-1	TRBD1	15	.
CASSGNGGETQYF	TGTGCCAGCAGTGGAAACGGGGGAGAGACCCAGTACTTC	TRBJ2-5	TRBV2	.	13	.
CASSPSYSEETQYF	TGTGCCAGCAGCCCAAGCTATTCGGAAGAGACCCAGTACTTC	TRBJ2-5	TRBV11-1	.	14	few
CASRPGGRSTVGEQYF	TGTGCCAGCAGACCAGGGGGACGGAGCACAGTTGGGGAGCAGTACTTC	TRBJ2-7	TRBV7-6	TRBD1	16	few
CASSPVTSVGDTQYF	TGTGCCAGCTCACCAGTAACTAGTGTGGGAGATACGCAGTATTTT	TRBJ2-3	TRBV18	.	15	.
CASSQPGTGGYNEQFF	TGTGCCAGCAGCCAACCCGGGACAGGGGGATACAATGAGCAGTTCTTC	TRBJ2-1	TRBV3-1	TRBD1	16	few
CASSRGQMYQETQYF	TGCGCCAGCAGCCGGGGACAGATGTACCAAGAGACCCAGTACTTC	TRBJ2-5	TRBV5-1	TRBD1	15	few
CASSFPVGSYNEQFF	TGTGCCAGCAGCTTTCCAGTAGGCTCCTACAATGAGCAGTTCTTC	TRBJ2-1	TRBV11-2	.	15	.
CASSAGTRSSGELFF	TGTGCCAGCAGCGCCGGGACTAGAAGTTCCGGGGAGCTGTTTTTT	TRBJ2-2	TRBV12-3/TRBV12-4	TRBD2	15	.
CASSSAPRGGNQPQHF	TGCGCCAGCAGCTCGGCCCCCAGGGGGGGCAATCAGCCCCAGCATTTT	TRBJ1-5	TRBV5-1	TRBD1	16	few
CSAPGGNSQPQHF	TGCAGTGCCCCCGGGGGGAACTCTCAGCCCCAGCATTTT	TRBJ1-5	TRBV20-1	.	13	.
CASSLVASRGGRGTDTQYF	TGTGCCAGCAGCTTAGTTGCCTCAAGGGGCGGGAGGGGCACAGATACGCAGTATTTT	TRBJ2-3	TRBV11-2	TRBD2	19	.
CASSYSWDRVLSTDTQYF	TGTGCCAGCAGTTACTCGTGGGACAGGGTCCTAAGCACAGATACGCAGTATTTT	TRBJ2-3	TRBV6-5	TRBD1	18	many
CSARDYDANQPQHF	TGCAGTGCTAGAGATTATGACGCCAATCAGCCCCAGCATTTT	TRBJ1-5	TRBV20-1	.	14	.
CASSISNTEAFF	TGTGCCAGCAGCATTTCGAACACTGAAGCTTTCTTT	TRBJ1-1	TRBV7-2	.	12	few
CASSYPGLYQETQYF	TGTGCCAGCAGTTACCCGGGCCTGTACCAAGAGACCCAGTACTTC	TRBJ2-5	TRBV6-5	.	15	many
CSATKGLAGGYNEQFF	TGCAGTGCAACAAAGGGACTAGCGGGGGGCTACAATGAGCAGTTCTTC	TRBJ2-1	TRBV20-1	TRBD2	16	.
CASSGVYSGNTIYF	TGTGCCAGCAGTGGGGTCTACTCTGGAAACACCATATATTTT	TRBJ1-3	TRBV12-3/TRBV12-4	.	14	.
CASSLVGVQETQYF	TGCGCCAGCAGCTTGGTGGGGGTCCAAGAGACCCAGTACTTC	TRBJ2-5	TRBV5-1	.	14	many
CSVTTTGGASGEQYF	TGCAGCGTGACTACGACAGGGGGCGCGAGTGGCGAGCAGTACTTC	TRBJ2-7	TRBV29-1	TRBD1	15	.
CASSDEVVPDTQYF	TGTGCCAGCAGCGACGAAGTAGTTCCAGATACGCAGTATTTT	TRBJ2-3	TRBV7-2	.	14	.
CASTATGLLSNQPQHF	TGTGCCAGTACCGCGACAGGGCTCCTTAGCAATCAGCCCCAGCATTTT	TRBJ1-5	TRBV19	TRBD1	16	.
CAISESPSTDRGGRTEQFF	TGTGCCATCAGTGAGTCTCCCTCGACCGACAGGGGCGGGAGGACTGAGCAGTTCTTC	TRBJ2-1	TRBV10-3	.	19	few
CSAIGFQGGPTDTQYF	TGCAGTGCTATAGGTTTTCAGGGTGGACCCACAGATACGCAGTATTTT	TRBJ2-3	TRBV20-1	.	16	.
CASSLSGRDYGYTF	TGTGCCAGCAGCTTGTCAGGGAGAGACTATGGCTACACCTTC	TRBJ1-2	TRBV5-5	.	14	.
CAISGGMYEQYF	TGTGCCATCAGTGGGGGCATGTACGAGCAGTACTTC	TRBJ2-7	TRBV10-3	.	12	.
CASSLSPGTGNTGELFF	TGTGCCAGCAGCCTTAGCCCCGGGACAGGGAACACCGGGGAGCTGTTTTTT	TRBJ2-2	TRBV4-2	TRBD1	17	few
CASSYAGRLNSPLHF	TGTGCCAGCAGTTATGCGGGGCGCTTAAATTCACCCCTCCACTTT	TRBJ1-6	TRBV6-5	.	15	.
CASSSRISSYNEQFF	TGTGCCAGCAGCTCCAGGATAAGCTCCTACAATGAGCAGTTCTTC	TRBJ2-1	TRBV7-8	.	15	few
CASSPHVTQSSGANVLTF	TGTGCCAGCAGCCCCCACGTAACTCAGTCCTCTGGGGCCAACGTCCTGACTTTC	TRBJ2-6	TRBV14	.	18	few
CASSLGKLHLYNEQFF	TGTGCCAGCAGCCTAGGAAAGCTTCACCTTTACAATGAGCAGTTCTTC	TRBJ2-1	TRBV7-8	.	16	.
CASSESRELKNIQYF	TGTGCCAGCAGTGAATCTAGGGAGCTCAAAAACATTCAGTACTTC	TRBJ2-4	TRBV25-1	.	15	few
CASSISGVSGELFF	TGCGCCAGCAGCATCAGTGGGGTTTCCGGGGAGCTGTTTTTT	TRBJ2-2	TRBV5-1	.	14	.
CASSVGGRTDTQYF	TGTGCCAGCAGCGTAGGGGGGCGCACAGATACGCAGTATTTT	TRBJ2-3	TRBV9	.	14	few
CASSQNQGLAGGYSSYEQYF	TGTGCCAGCAGCCAAAACCAGGGACTAGCGGGGGGCTACAGCTCCTACGAGCAGTACTTC	TRBJ2-7	TRBV4-2	TRBD2	20	.
CATSVGGEDTQYF	TGTGCCACCAGTGTAGGGGGGGAAGATACGCAGTATTTT	TRBJ2-3	TRBV24-1	.	13	few
CASSFGQGALRALHF	TGTGCCAGCAGCTTTGGGCAGGGGGCCCTTCGGGCCCTCCACTTT	TRBJ1-6	TRBV7-9	TRBD1	15	.
CASSLVAAFQETQYF	TGTGCCAGCAGCTTGGTGGCAGCCTTCCAAGAGACCCAGTACTTC	TRBJ2-5	TRBV5-6	.	15	.
CASSQGDSTEAFF	TGTGCCAGCAGCCAAGGGGACAGCACTGAAGCTTTCTTT	TRBJ1-1	TRBV3-1	TRBD1	13	.
CASSESRTGGNQPQHF	TGTGCCAGCAGTGAATCGCGGACAGGGGGCAATCAGCCCCAGCATTTT	TRBJ1-5	TRBV25-1	TRBD1	16	.